The 31 T cell receptor beta chains reported below all come from one sample, sequenced in a study of CD8 T cells in ankylosing spondylitis. Points from the study as a whole: What appeared characteristic of ankylosing spondylitis blood was a TCR beta motif of 7 or 8 highly homologous variants.

No cognate antigen is known for these TCRs. MiXCR, applied by TCRdb to the 5' RACE reads, yields one record per CDR3 protein. Here the sample spans around 140,000 distinct CDR3 sequences, under 20% being singletons. The specimen was blood, either unsorted or a sorted T cell fraction (not recorded which). These receptors all stem from a male donor with ankylosing spondylitis.

The chain links TRBV7-9 to TRBJ1-1; D is ambiguous. The CDR3 totals 11 residues. The germline CDR1 and CDR2 sequences are SEHNR and FQNEAQ (reference sequence). Trimming removed 5 bases at V and 10 bases at J, with 11 bases between. The CDR3 DNA follows: TGTGCCAGCAGCCGCGGAGTTCTAGCTTTCTTT. This encodes CASSRGVLAFF.

There are a few counts of this clonotype. The rearrangement joins TRBV6-1 to TRBJ2-5; possible D gene TRBD2, 5 bases. Germline V CDR1 and CDR2: MNHNS, SASEGT. Trimming removed 4 bases at V and 4 bases at J, with 19 bases between. There are 16 residues in the CDR3. The CDR3 sequence is CASSVGILRVGETQYF. CDR3 in DNA: TGTGCCAGCAGTGTAGGAATTTTGAGGGTAGGAGAGACCCAGTACTTC.

V is TRBV6-6 and J is TRBJ1-1, with TRBD1 matching 7 bases. This CDR3 comprises 13 residues. Germline CDR1 MNHNY, CDR2 SVGAGI (reference sequence). The J segment lost 6 bases and the V segment lost 1 base, leaving 2 bases of the junction unmatched. The CDR3 is CASSYFDRAEAFF. The DNA for the CDR3 is TGTGCCAGCAGTTACTTCGACAGGGCTGAAGCTTTCTTT.

V is TRBV6-5 and J is TRBJ2-7, with D possibly being TRBD1 or TRBD2 (5 bases each). Trimming took 6 bases from V and 5 from J, leaving 11 bases between them. The germline CDR1 and CDR2 sequences are MNHEY and SVGAGI. The CDR3 has 12 residues. For the CDR3, the DNA is TGTGCCAGCAGACTAGGGGCGAACGAGCAGTACTTC. Protein: CASRLGANEQYF.

This chain uses TRBV20-1 with TRBJ2-1; perhaps TRBD2 as D (6 bases). The V and J ends lost 6 bases and 4 bases respectively, with 22 bases between them. The CDR3 runs 16 residues. Germline V gene sequence: CDR1 DFQATT, CDR2 SNEGSKA (reference sequence). CDR3 bases: TGCAGTGCCCGCCAGAGGGACTCCCAGATTTACAATGAGCAGTTCTTC. Translation gives CSARQRDSQIYNEQFF.

The genes are TRBV4-1 and TRBJ1-2, with D perhaps TRBD1 (6 bases). This CDR3 has 14 residues. The germline V gene has CDR1 MGHRA and CDR2 YSYEKL. With 5 bases removed from V and 6 bases from J, the gap between germline ends came to 16 bases. The CDR3 nucleotides are TGCGCCAGCAGCGACGGGATAGGGGGGCATGGCTACACCTTC. Encoded protein: CASSDGIGGHGYTF.

The CDR3 sequence: CASSYSRGTYEQYF. CDR3 coding DNA: TGTGCCAGCAGTTACTCTCGGGGGACCTACGAGCAGTACTTC. The chain uses TRBV6-5 and TRBJ2-7; D may be TRBD2 (6 bases). The CDR3 runs to 14 residues. The germline V and J ends were trimmed by 0 bases and 2 bases, with 8 bases remaining between them. Per the germline V gene, CDR1 is MNHEY and CDR2 is SVGAGI.

This chain uses TRBV10-3 with TRBJ2-5, with 10 bases that match TRBD1. Germline V gene sequence: CDR1 ENHRY, CDR2 SYGVKD. CDR3 length: 16 residues. V was pared by 2 bases and J by 2 bases, with 5 bases of the junction left unmatched. The CDR3 DNA reads TGTGCCATCAGTGAGCCGGGACAGGGGACGCAAGAGACCCAGTACTTC. As protein: CAISEPGQGTQETQYF.

This clonotype was detected ten times or more. The chain employs TRBV11-2 and TRBJ2-1, with D tentatively TRBD1 or TRBD2 (5 bases each). Trimming took 1 base from V and 3 from J, leaving 10 bases between them. Germline V gene sequence: CDR1 SGHAT, CDR2 FQNNGV. The CDR3 runs to 15 residues. The DNA for the CDR3 is TGTGCCAGCAGCTTAGCGAGGGGCTACTACAATGAGCAGTTCTTC. Amino acid sequence: CASSLARGYYNEQFF.

In this sample, this clonotype turned up a few times. V gene TRBV4-1 combines with J gene TRBJ2-3; 12 bases are shared with TRBD2. Germline CDR1 is MGHRA and CDR2 is YSYEKL. The CDR3 loop spans 15 amino acids. V gave up 5 bases and J gave up 7 bases; unmatched junction bases: 7. The DNA of the CDR3 is TGCGCCAGCAGCGAGCTAGCGGGAGGGCCCTATACGCAGTATTTT. Translated: CASSELAGGPYTQYF.

This clonotype has only one observation. This chain joins TRBV7-3 and TRBJ2-3; D gene unclear. Trimming took off 8 bases at V and 4 bases at J, with 16 bases between the two ends. The germline V gene encodes CDR1 SGHTA and CDR2 FQGTGA. The CDR3 extends over 14 amino acids. This chain's CDR3 is CASQTSSLADTQYF. CDR3 DNA sequence: TGTGCCAGCCAAACGAGTTCCTTGGCAGATACGCAGTATTTT.

This clonotype was seen more than once but under ten times. V and J are TRBV4-1 and TRBJ1-4, with 7 bases aligning to TRBD1. The CDR3 is 16 amino acids. Germline loops: CDR1 MGHRA, CDR2 YSYEKL. Trimming removed 6 bases from V and 5 bases from J; junction bases left unmatched: 12. Written as DNA, the CDR3 is TGCGCCAGCAGACCGCCCCCGGACAGGAAGAATGAAAAACTGTTTTTT. Its protein product is CASRPPPDRKNEKLFF.

V usage is TRBV7-2 and J usage is TRBJ2-1; no definite D call. V was shortened by 5 bases and J by 5 bases, with 10 bases between the two germline ends. CDR3 length: 13 residues. The germline gives CDR1 SGHTA, CDR2 FQGNSA. CDR3 region: CASSIRPDNEQFF. DNA for the CDR3: TGTGCCAGCAGCATCCGGCCCGACAATGAGCAGTTCTTC.

This clonotype was seen only a few times. The chain recombines TRBV4-1 with TRBJ2-3; 12 bases fit TRBD2. The CDR3 has 15 amino acids. Germline V gene data show CDR1 as MGHRA and CDR2 as YSYEKL. Trimming removed 2 bases from V and 4 bases from J; junction bases left unmatched: 1. The CDR3 region is CASSQPSGGADTQYF. CDR3 DNA: TGCGCCAGCAGCCAACCTAGCGGGGGGGCAGATACGCAGTATTTT.

This rearrangement joins TRBV28 to TRBJ2-5, with unresolved D. Germline CDR1 and CDR2: MDHEN and SYDVKM. Trimming left V 10 bases short and J 7 bases short, with 13 bases between. The CDR3 contains 11 residues. This CDR3 reads CATYDLGTQYF. The CDR3 nucleotides read TGTGCCACCTACGACCTCGGGACCCAGTACTTC.

The CDR3: CASSLDGNVLTF. The CDR3 DNA follows: TGTGCCAGCAGCCTAGACGGCAACGTCCTGACTTTC. This rearrangement joins TRBV3-1 to TRBJ2-6, with D unclear. Germline loops: CDR1 LGHDT, CDR2 YNNKEL (reference sequence). The CDR3 runs 12 residues. The germline V and J ends were trimmed by 4 bases and 9 bases, with 7 bases remaining between them.

In DNA form, the CDR3 reads TGTGCCAGCAGCCCCCCCCTAGGTTGGAACACCGGGGAGCTGTTTTTT. Translated, it gives CASSPPLGWNTGELFF. V gene TRBV7-8 combines with J gene TRBJ2-2, with D unclear. From germline, CDR1 is SGHVS and CDR2 FQNEAQ. The CDR3 has 16 amino acids. Trimming stripped 5 bases from V and 1 base from J, with 14 bases between.

The V gene is TRBV20-1, the J gene TRBJ1-1, with D uncertain. V lost 4 bases and J 11 bases, leaving 11 bases between the germline ends. The germline gives CDR1 DFQATT, CDR2 SNEGSKA (reference sequence). The CDR3 covers 10 residues. CDR3 sequence (DNA): TGCAGTGCTACCAACGGTAGGGCTTTCTTT. It encodes CSATNGRAFF.

This clonotype was seen ten or more times. The chain combines TRBV10-3 with TRBJ2-3, with no clear D. Germline V CDR1 and CDR2: ENHRY, SYGVKD. CDR3 size: 12 residues. V was shortened by 6 bases and J by 5 bases, with 9 bases between the two germline ends. The CDR3 bases are TGTGCCATCAGACCTCCGGGAGATACGCAGTATTTT. Translated, it gives CAIRPPGDTQYF.

The V gene is TRBV27, the J gene TRBJ1-5; D call uncertain. V was cut by 5 bases and J by 6 bases, with 11 bases left in between. Germline-derived CDR1 and CDR2 are MNHEY and SMNVEV (reference sequence). CDR3 size: 13 residues. The CDR3 region is CASSPALLQPQHF. DNA of the CDR3: TGTGCCAGCAGTCCCGCCCTCCTTCAGCCCCAGCATTTT.

This clonotype was seen more than once but under ten times. The chain employs TRBV27 and TRBJ2-7, with TRBD1 identical over 9 bases. CDR3 length: 14 residues. Germline loops: CDR1 MNHEY, CDR2 SMNVEV (reference sequence). Losses at the gene ends were 5 bases for V and 5 bases for J; bases not matched to a gene: 7. CDR3 sequence reads: CASSNMGQGHEQYF. CDR3 sequence (DNA): TGTGCCAGCAGTAACATGGGACAGGGCCACGAGCAGTACTTC.

CDR3 nucleotides: TGTGCCAGCAGTTCTTCCGGGAGGCCTACTTACGAGCAGTACTTC. This codes for CASSSSGRPTYEQYF. The V and J genes are TRBV12-3 or TRBV12-4 and TRBJ2-7; 7 positions agree with TRBD2. CDR3 length: 15 amino acids. V lost 4 bases, J lost 4 bases, and 10 bases stayed unmatched.

This clonotype was counted ten times or more. The rearrangement joins TRBV6-1 to TRBJ2-1; D ambiguous. Germline V CDR1 and CDR2: MNHNS, SASEGT. The CDR3 length is 15 residues. Trimming removed 5 bases at V and 0 bases at J, with 11 bases between. The CDR3, as DNA: TGTGCCAGCAGTCCCGACCAAAGCTCCTACAATGAGCAGTTCTTC. Residues: CASSPDQSSYNEQFF.

This clonotype has only a few counts. The chain uses TRBV9 and TRBJ2-7; D unclear. The V end was cut by 0 bases, the J end by 2 bases, with 9 bases between. CDR3 length: 14 amino acids. The germline gives CDR1 SGDLS, CDR2 YYNGEE. The CDR3 nucleotides are TGTGCCAGCAGCGTAGCTAGTACGACCTACGAGCAGTACTTC. Protein product: CASSVASTTYEQYF.

The CDR3 DNA follows: TGTGCCAGCAGCCTGGGACTAGAAGGCTACGAGCAGTACTTC. Translating it yields CASSLGLEGYEQYF. This chain links TRBV11-2 with TRBJ2-7; 8 bases agree with TRBD2. CDR1 is SGHAT, CDR2 FQNNGV, per germline. This CDR3 contains 14 residues. V trimming: 5 bases; J trimming: 3 bases; junction bases outside the gene matches: 6. The whole variable domain, remainder taken from reference TRBV11-2 and TRBJ2-7, is EAGVAQSPRYKIIEKRQSVAFWCNPISGHATLYWYQQILGQGPKLLIQFQNNGVVDDSQLPKDRFSAERLKGVDSTLKIQPAKLEDSAVYLCASSLGLEGYEQYFGPGTRLTVT.

This clonotype has more than one count but fewer than ten. No DNA is shown, since the ends of the CDR3 on it are uncertain; the CDR3 is the one TCRdb lists. The chain employs TRBV27 and TRBJ1-5; the table's D call TRBD1 went unverified against the DNA. The CDR3 spans 15 residues, counting both ends. Germline loops: CDR1 MNHEY, CDR2 SMNVEV (reference sequence). The CDR3 here is CASSSGQGYNQPQHF.

The rearrangement joins TRBV27 to TRBJ2-1, with 10 bases fitting TRBD2. The CDR3 consists of 15 residues. The germline gives CDR1 MNHEY, CDR2 SMNVEV (reference sequence). With 6 bases clipped from V and 4 bases from J, the junction kept 6 bases outside the gene matches. CDR3: CASSPSGSVYNEQFF. In DNA form, the CDR3 reads TGTGCCAGCAGCCCTAGCGGGAGTGTTTACAATGAGCAGTTCTTC.

This chain uses TRBV5-4 with TRBJ2-1; no definite D call. Germline V gene sequence: CDR1 SGHNT, CDR2 YYREEE (reference sequence). The V end was cut by 5 bases, the J end by 4 bases, with 19 bases between. CDR3 length: 16 residues. The CDR3 sequence: CASRDLTDPLYNEQFF. In DNA, the CDR3 is TGTGCCAGCAGAGATCTGACGGACCCGCTATACAATGAGCAGTTCTTC.

The genes are TRBV4-1 and TRBJ2-1, with D possibly TRBD2 on 5 matching bases. The CDR3 covers 18 residues. The V gene's germline CDR1 is MGHRA and CDR2 YSYEKL. V gave up 1 base and J gave up 4 bases, with 20 bases separating them. The CDR3 reads CASSQVPPGSGYYNEQFF. Here the CDR3 DNA reads TGCGCCAGCAGCCAAGTGCCCCCGGGAAGCGGCTATTACAATGAGCAGTTCTTC.

This clonotype was found a few times. V and J are TRBV20-1 and TRBJ2-3; 12 nucleotides match TRBD2. The J segment lost 5 bases and the V segment lost 3 bases, leaving 18 bases of the junction unmatched. The V gene's germline CDR1 is DFQATT and CDR2 SNEGSKA (reference sequence). CDR3 length: 19 amino acids. The CDR3 loop is CSASPRRLAGGPDRDTQYF. The CDR3 DNA follows: TGCAGTGCTAGCCCGAGAAGGCTAGCGGGAGGGCCGGATAGAGATACGCAGTATTTT.

The rearrangement uses TRBV6-1 and TRBJ2-7; TRBD1 matches at 9 bases. This CDR3 is built from 13 residues. In germline, CDR1 is MNHNS, CDR2 SASEGT. V was clipped by 8 bases and J by 3 bases; unmatched bases: 5. The CDR3 loop reads CASAPGQGYEQYF. CDR3 DNA sequence: TGTGCCAGCGCACCGGGACAGGGCTACGAGCAGTACTTC.